This TCR beta chain was documented in a study of T cell changes during pregnancy in multiple sclerosis. V lost 3 bases and J lost 6; bases outside the gene matches: 6. CDR3 size: 15 residues. CDR1 is SGDLS, CDR2 YYNGEE, per germline. Clones were read by immunoSEQ multiplex PCR, and TCRdb kept only the in-frame ones, dropping some. In the table there are tens of thousands of clones, over 85% of which are singletons. The chain links TRBV9 to TRBJ2-3; 11 bases line up with TRBD2. Here the sequenced sample was CD4+ T cells from peripheral blood mononuclear cells, taken before pregnancy. This sequence was found in a female donor with multiple sclerosis, enrolled in a pregnancy study. For the CDR3, the DNA is TGTGCCAGCAGCGATAGCGGGGGGGAGGCCGATACGCAGTATTTT. Protein product: CASSDSGGEADTQYF.